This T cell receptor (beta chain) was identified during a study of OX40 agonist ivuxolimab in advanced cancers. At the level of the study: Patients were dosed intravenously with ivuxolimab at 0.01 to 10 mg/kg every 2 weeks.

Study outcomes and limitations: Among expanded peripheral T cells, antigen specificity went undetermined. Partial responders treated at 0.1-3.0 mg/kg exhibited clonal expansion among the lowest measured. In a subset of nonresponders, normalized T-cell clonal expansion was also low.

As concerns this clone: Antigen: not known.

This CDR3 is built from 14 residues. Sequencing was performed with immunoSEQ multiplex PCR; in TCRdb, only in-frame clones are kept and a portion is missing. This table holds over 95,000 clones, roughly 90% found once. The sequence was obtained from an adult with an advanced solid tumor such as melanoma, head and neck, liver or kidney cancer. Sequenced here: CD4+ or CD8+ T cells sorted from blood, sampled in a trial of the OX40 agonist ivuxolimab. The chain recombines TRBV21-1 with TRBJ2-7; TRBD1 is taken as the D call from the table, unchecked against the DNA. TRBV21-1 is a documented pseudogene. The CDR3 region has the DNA TGTGCCAGCAGCAAAGGGGTAGGGGGCTACGAGCAGTACTTC. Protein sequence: CASSKGVGGYEQYF.